These 28 T cell receptor beta chains were all obtained from the same sample, sequenced in a study of a mutant IDH1 vaccine in newly diagnosed glioma. Their antigen targets remain unknown. The time point denotes: week 5, during vaccination. In the vaccine, a single dose held 300 ug of the mutant IDH1 20-mer peptide, along with topical imiquimod. Generated by immunoSEQ multiplex PCR, the TCRdb table keeps only in-frame clones and is missing some. This table holds 45,000 to 60,000 clones, roughly 78% found once. Material: PBMCs, obtained from a glioma patient whose treatment included an IDH1 peptide vaccine. The receptors shown here come from a man in his fifties or sixties with glioma.

The chain carries TRBV18 and TRBJ1-1; D unclear. This CDR3 is built from 14 residues. Germline CDR1 reads KGHSH; CDR2 reads LQKENI. The V end was cut by 3 bases, the J end by 3 bases, with 11 bases between. CDR3 DNA sequence: TGTGCCAGCTCACCCAGCGTTTCGGACACTGAAGCTTTCTTT. Protein product: CASSPSVSDTEAFF.

CDR3 bases: TGTGCCAGCAGCCCAGAGGGACAGGGCGGAGAGACCCAGTACTTC. It specifies CASSPEGQGGETQYF. The V gene is TRBV4-2, the J gene TRBJ2-5; 9 positions match TRBD1. Trimming at V came to 4 bases and at J to 4 bases, leaving 7 bases not matched to a gene. The CDR3 is 15 amino acids. Germline CDR1 and CDR2: LGHNA and YNFKEQ.

The chain recombines TRBV5-6 with TRBJ1-1; no firm D call. The V and J ends lost 4 bases and 0 bases respectively, with 7 bases between them. This CDR3 region has 13 residues. Germline CDR1 reads SGHDT; CDR2 reads YYEEEE. In DNA, the CDR3 is TGTGCCAGCAGCGCCCGGTTGAACACTGAAGCTTTCTTT. It codes for CASSARLNTEAFF.

Details on this clone: Mismatch with germline at one junction end may stem from a read error. The chain employs TRBV7-7 and TRBJ2-5; D is possibly TRBD1 or TRBD2 (5 bases each). The CDR3 length is 15 residues. Germline values: CDR1 SSHAT, CDR2 FNYEAQ (reference sequence). In nucleotides, the CDR3 is TGTGCTAGCAGCTCGGGACGGACGTCCCAAGAGACCCAGTACTTC. Amino acids: CASSSGRTSQETQYF.

This clone was detected once. The CDR3 loop reads CASALAGGLYNEQFF. The CDR3 DNA reads TGTGCCAGCGCCTTAGCGGGGGGGCTCTACAATGAGCAGTTCTTC. The rearrangement uses TRBV2 and TRBJ2-1; TRBD2 agrees at 11 bases. Germline V gives CDR1 SNHLY, CDR2 FYNNEI. With 8 bases clipped from V and 3 bases from J, the junction kept 6 bases outside the gene matches. The CDR3 is made up of 15 amino acids.

CDR3 amino acids: CASSLEATSAAGELFF. Here the CDR3 DNA reads TGTGCCAGCAGCTTAGAGGCGACTAGCGCCGCCGGGGAGCTGTTTTTT. The chain uses TRBV7-2 and TRBJ2-2; 8 positions agree with TRBD2. The CDR3 covers 16 residues. The J segment lost 6 bases and the V segment lost 1 base, leaving 7 bases of the junction unmatched. CDR1 is SGHTA, CDR2 FQGNSA, per germline.

This clone has a single count. The chain joins TRBV7-2 to TRBJ2-7; 8 bases are shared with TRBD1. The CDR3 runs 14 residues. The junction had 7 bases not matched to a gene; V was cut back by 5 bases and J by 4 bases. Germline CDR1 SGHTA, CDR2 FQGNSA. The CDR3 DNA is TGTGCCAGCAGCCTAGACAGGGGACGTTACGAGCAGTACTTC. As protein: CASSLDRGRYEQYF.

This clone was seen just once. V is TRBV9 and J is TRBJ2-4; maybe TRBD1 (5 bases). The V gene lost 4 bases and the J gene lost 5 bases, with 22 bases spanning the gap. CDR3 length equals 17 residues. Per the germline V gene, CDR1 is SGDLS and CDR2 is YYNGEE. The CDR3 nucleotides read TGTGCCAGCAGCCTCTCCGAAGGACAAAATGGGGAAAACATTCAGTACTTC. Protein sequence: CASSLSEGQNGENIQYF.

V usage is TRBV5-1 and J usage is TRBJ2-7, with D perhaps TRBD1 or TRBD2 (5 bases each). The CDR3 consists of 15 residues. Germline V CDR1 and CDR2: SGHRS, YFSETQ. The ends were cut back, 3 bases at V and 2 bases at J, with 15 bases in the middle. The CDR3 DNA is TGCGCCAGCAGCTCCCCGGAGTGGGGGACCTACGAGCAGTACTTC. Encoded protein: CASSSPEWGTYEQYF.

The gene calls are TRBV6-1 and TRBJ2-7, with D tentatively TRBD1 (5 bases). This CDR3 spans 14 amino acids. V was clipped by 4 bases and J by 0 bases, with 10 bases between them. The V gene's germline CDR1 is MNHNS and CDR2 SASEGT. The CDR3 nucleotides read TGTGCCAGCAGTGGGACAAGGAGCTCCTACGAGCAGTACTTC. Protein product: CASSGTRSSYEQYF.

In its sample, this clone was seen a few times. The chain combines TRBV6-1 with TRBJ1-2; tentative D call: TRBD1 (6 bases). In germline, CDR1 is MNHNS, CDR2 SASEGT. The CDR3 consists of 15 residues. The V end was cut by 10 bases, the J end by 0 bases, with 18 bases between. CDR3 sequence reads: CAILLRTESNYGYTF. For the CDR3, the DNA is TGTGCCATTCTCCTCCGGACAGAATCTAACTATGGCTACACCTTC.

This clone has only one observation. This CDR3 reads CASSEGIANYNEQFF. CDR3 bases: TGTGCCAGCAGTGAAGGTATCGCGAACTACAATGAGCAGTTCTTC. V gene TRBV6-1 combines with J gene TRBJ2-1; D uncertain. Trimming took off 1 base at V and 3 bases at J, with 10 bases between the two ends. Germline V gene sequence: CDR1 MNHNS, CDR2 SASEGT. CDR3 length equals 15 residues.

V and J are TRBV19 and TRBJ1-4; 7 nucleotides match TRBD1. Germline V gene data show CDR1 as LNHDA and CDR2 as SQIVND (reference sequence). The CDR3 sequence is 15 residues long. Trimming removed 5 bases from V and 7 bases from J; junction bases left unmatched: 10. CDR3 nucleotides: TGTGCCAGTAGTCCCCCCGGGACAGTGGGTGAAAAACTGTTTTTT. It is translated as CASSPPGTVGEKLFF. The variable domain in full, completed from reference TRBV19 and TRBJ1-4, reads DGGITQSPKYLFRKEGQNVTLSCEQNLNHDAMYWYRQDPGQGLRLIYYSQIVNDFQKGDIAEGYSVSREKKESFPLTVTSAQKNPTAFYLCASSPPGTVGEKLFFGSGTQLSVL.

The chain is built from TRBV2 and TRBJ2-5, with D hard to call. Judging by the DNA end, TRBJ2-7 fits better; the J call may be wrong. The germline V gene encodes CDR1 SNHLY and CDR2 FYNNEI. This CDR3 has 12 amino acids. The CDR3 region is CASRVTAYEQYF. The CDR3 nucleotides are TGTGCCAGCAGAGTTACGGCCTACGAGCAGTACTTC.

This chain joins TRBV5-1 and TRBJ1-1, with D unclear. Per the germline V gene, CDR1 is SGHRS and CDR2 is YFSETQ. The CDR3 length is 13 residues. V was pared by 4 bases and J by 10 bases, with 17 bases between. CDR3 protein: CASSAGERDRAFF. In nucleotides, the CDR3 is TGCGCCAGCAGCGCGGGTGAGAGGGATCGAGCTTTCTTT.

The chain employs TRBV7-3 and TRBJ2-2; D is unresolved. Germline CDR1 reads SGHTA; CDR2 reads FQGTGA. V was pared by 5 bases and J by 5 bases, with 9 bases between. This CDR3 region has 13 residues. The CDR3 protein is CASSRDGTGELFF. As DNA, the CDR3 is TGTGCCAGCAGCCGCGACGGGACCGGGGAGCTGTTTTTT.

This sequence joins TRBV19 and TRBJ1-5; possible D gene TRBD1, 5 bases. The ends were cut back, 0 bases at V and 11 bases at J, with 14 bases in the middle. The CDR3 is 14 residues long. Germline loops: CDR1 LNHDA, CDR2 SQIVND (reference sequence). CDR3 nucleotide sequence: TGTGCCAGTAGTATAGACCTCAGAGCGGGGGCCCAGCATTTT. This encodes CASSIDLRAGAQHF.

The gene calls are TRBV9 and TRBJ1-5; the D is unclear. Germline V gene sequence: CDR1 SGDLS, CDR2 YYNGEE. The CDR3 spans 15 residues. With 0 bases removed from V and 1 base from J, the gap between germline ends came to 8 bases. The CDR3 nucleotides read TGTGCCAGCAGCGTAGCTGGGCAAAGCAATCAGCCCCAGCATTTT. Amino acid sequence: CASSVAGQSNQPQHF.

This chain links TRBV5-4 with TRBJ1-1; 7 bases align to TRBD1. This CDR3 comprises 13 residues. Germline CDR1 and CDR2: SGHNT and YYREEE (reference sequence). The junction had 6 bases not matched to a gene; V was cut back by 5 bases and J by 5 bases. The CDR3 here is CASSPDRSTEAFF. CDR3 coding DNA: TGTGCCAGCAGTCCGGACAGGTCAACTGAAGCTTTCTTT.

The chain combines TRBV10-3 with TRBJ2-1, with 8 bases identical to TRBD1. This CDR3 region has 13 residues. Germline V gene sequence: CDR1 ENHRY, CDR2 SYGVKD. J gave up 9 bases and V 4 bases, and 5 bases lay outside the gene matches. The chain's CDR3 is CAISGTGSTEQFF. The DNA for the CDR3 is TGTGCCATCAGTGGGACAGGGTCGACTGAGCAGTTCTTC.

The chain links TRBV7-2 to TRBJ1-2; D possibly corresponds to TRBD1 (6 bases). V dropped 2 bases and J dropped 5 bases, with 15 bases sitting between them. This CDR3 region has 15 residues. Germline lookup yields CDR1 SGHTA and CDR2 FQGNSA. CDR3 in DNA: TGTGCCAGCAGCTTATCGGGGGCCCCTGCGTATGGCTACACCTTC. Amino acids: CASSLSGAPAYGYTF.

For the CDR3, the DNA is TGTGCCAGCAGTGAAGTCGGGGCCCGGGACACTGAAGCTTTCTTT. Protein sequence: CASSEVGARDTEAFF. The chain uses TRBV6-1 and TRBJ1-1; TRBD1 is a possible D gene (5 bases). This CDR3 has 15 amino acids. CDR1 MNHNS and CDR2 SASEGT come from the germline V gene. The V and J ends lost 1 base and 3 bases respectively, with 12 bases between them.

The CDR3 DNA reads as TGTGCCAGCTCAGGGGGGTACCCTGGAAACACCATATATTTT. Protein sequence: CASSGGYPGNTIYF. The chain has TRBV18 and TRBJ1-3; tentatively, D is TRBD1 (5 bases). The CDR3 has 14 residues. V shed 5 bases and J shed 2 bases, with 10 bases lying between them. Per the germline V gene, CDR1 is KGHSH and CDR2 is LQKENI.

The V gene is TRBV19, the J gene TRBJ1-5; TRBD1 matches 8 bases. From germline, CDR1 is LNHDA and CDR2 SQIVND (reference sequence). The J segment lost 0 bases and the V segment lost 5 bases, leaving 12 bases of the junction unmatched. CDR3 length equals 18 residues. CDR3 sequence: CASSASTGVRYSNQPQHF. The CDR3 DNA is TGTGCCAGTAGTGCCTCGACAGGGGTCAGATATAGCAATCAGCCCCAGCATTTT.

The chain employs TRBV7-3 and TRBJ1-1; 10 bases align to TRBD1. The CDR3 loop spans 15 amino acids. Germline V gene data show CDR1 as SGHTA and CDR2 as FQGTGA. Trimming cost V 5 bases and J 3 bases; bases outside gene matches: 6. The CDR3 DNA sequence: TGTGCCAGCAGCCCGGGGACAGGGGCGGACACTGAAGCTTTCTTT. It yields the protein CASSPGTGADTEAFF. Complete variable domain (other parts from reference TRBV7-3 and TRBJ1-1): GAGVSQTPSNKVTEKGKYVELRCDPISGHTALYWYRQSLGQGPEFLIYFQGTGAADDSGLPNDRFFAVRPEGSVSTLKIQRTERGDSAVYLCASSPGTGADTEAFFGQGTRLTVV.

J is TRBJ2-7 and V is TRBV14, with no clear D. With 1 base removed from V and 7 bases from J, the gap between germline ends came to 5 bases. The germline CDR1 and CDR2 sequences are SGHDN and FVKESK. The CDR3 has 11 amino acids. The DNA of the CDR3 is TGTGCCAGCAGCCAAGCGGTAGAGCAGTACTTC. Residues: CASSQAVEQYF.

Only one count was recorded for this clone. V and J are TRBV27 and TRBJ2-1, with 9 bases lining up with TRBD2. Germline V CDR1 and CDR2: MNHEY, SMNVEV (reference sequence). After removal of 6 bases from V and 2 bases from J, the junction contained 5 bases not matched to a gene. This CDR3 has 15 amino acids. CDR3 sequence reads: CASRSGTSPYNEQFF. The CDR3 region has the DNA TGTGCCAGCAGATCCGGGACTAGCCCCTACAATGAGCAGTTCTTC.

This chain connects TRBV6-1 to TRBJ1-2; TRBD1 matches at 7 bases. The CDR3 is 15 amino acids. Germline-derived CDR1 and CDR2 are MNHNS and SASEGT. Trimming took 1 base from V and 4 from J; bases not matched to a gene: 6. The CDR3 coding sequence is TGTGCCAGCAGTGAAGAATACAGGGGAATCTATGGCTACACCTTC. Amino acids: CASSEEYRGIYGYTF.